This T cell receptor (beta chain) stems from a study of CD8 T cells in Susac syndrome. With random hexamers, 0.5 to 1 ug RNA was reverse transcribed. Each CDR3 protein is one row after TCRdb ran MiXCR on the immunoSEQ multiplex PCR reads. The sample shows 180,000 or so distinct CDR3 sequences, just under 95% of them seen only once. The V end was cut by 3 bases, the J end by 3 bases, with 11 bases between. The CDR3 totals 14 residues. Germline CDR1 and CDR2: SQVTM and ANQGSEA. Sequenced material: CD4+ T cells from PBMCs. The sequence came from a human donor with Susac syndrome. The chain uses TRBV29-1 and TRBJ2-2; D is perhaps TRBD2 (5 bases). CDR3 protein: CSVDRGRDTGELFF. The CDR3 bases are TGCAGCGTTGACCGGGGTCGAGACACCGGGGAGCTGTTTTTT.